This T cell receptor beta chain originates from a study of T cells in Graves' hyperthyroidism and ophthalmopathy. The sample holds many counts of this clonotype. Amplification of TCR beta CDR3 regions was performed using RNA transcripts as template. An initial round of RT-PCR targeting the TCR CDR3 relied on the HTBI primer set. TCRdb re-analysed the multiplex PCR reads in MiXCR, keeping a single row per CDR3 protein. This table has 700,000 to 950,000 distinct CDR3 sequences, 30% to 40% appearing once. Graves' hyperthyroidism was deemed stable absent ophthalmopathy progression within 18 months. Trimming cost V 7 bases and J 7 bases, with 19 bases left between them. CDR3 size: 13 residues. The germline CDR1 and CDR2 sequences are SQVTM and ANQGSEA.

The sequence came from a woman aged 40 to 49 with Graves' hyperthyroidism. Material for sequencing was blood. The V call is TRBV29-1, the J call TRBJ1-2; tentative D call: TRBD1 (6 bases). CDR3 region: CSARTGTTTGYTF. CDR3 coding DNA: TGCAGCGCACGCACCGGGACAACCACTGGCTACACCTTC. Drawing the rest from reference TRBV29-1 and TRBJ1-2, the complete variable domain is SAVISQKPSRDICQRGTSLTIQCQVDSQVTMMFWYRQQPGQSLTLIATANQGSEATYESGFVIDKFPISRPNLTFSTLTVSNMSPEDSSIYLCSARTGTTTGYTFGSGTRLTVV.